Listed below are T cell receptor beta chains from one sample, sequenced in a study of identifying expanded T cells in peripheral blood. This table comes from immunoSEQ multiplex PCR, and its TCRdb copy is limited to in-frame clones, with some not included. This table holds around 57,000 clones, more than 70% found once. The sample comprised blood. The receptor source for this set is a person between 18 and 69 years old in good health. The conserved cysteine and the conserved F or W are not part of the CDR3 here. Only part of the rows carry a size: once, few, many, or a class if the clone is expanded.

v_gene,len,abundance,j_gene,CDR3aa
TRBV2,12,NA,TRBJ2-7,ASRSPTVGTGQY
TRBV28,14,NA,TRBJ1-5,ASSSSRNMGNQPQH
TRBV4-1,11,NA,TRBJ2-3,ASSLGPTDTQY
TRBV23-1,14,NA,TRBJ1-1,ASSQRALPRDTEAF
TRBV28,16,NA,TRBJ2-5,ASSLPRGTSGVQETQY
TRBV9,14,NA,TRBJ2-3,ASSEELTGSTDTQY
TRBV10-3,11,NA,TRBJ1-5,AIYRGRTQPQH
TRBV28,10,NA,TRBJ1-4,ASSLGSGKLF
TRBV6-1,12,once,TRBJ1-1,ASSTTGMNTEAF
TRBV7-6,12,NA,TRBJ2-7,ASSEWDRPYEQY
TRBV6-1,11,NA,TRBJ2-7,ASSGTETYEQY
TRBV5-8,9,NA,TRBJ1-5,ASSLREPQH
TRBV30,12,NA,TRBJ2-1,AWGAASGRNEQF
TRBV4-1,15,NA,TRBJ1-1,ASSHPRTGERDTEAF
TRBV4-1,13,NA,TRBJ1-5,ASSKDRGLGQPQH
TRBV9,14,NA,TRBJ1-3,ASSQRTGSSGNTIY
TRBV6-5,11,NA,TRBJ2-3,ASSDGGADTQY
TRBV30,13,NA,TRBJ1-1,AWKDRGSSYTEAF
TRBV2,15,NA,TRBJ2-7,ASSALWGTGLTYEQY
TRBV14,12,NA,TRBJ1-1,ASSQMIAGGEAF
TRBV19,13,once,TRBJ2-2,ASSPTGIGTGELF
TRBV18,11,NA,TRBJ2-5,ASSPPLQETQY
TRBV7-3,16,NA,TRBJ1-6,ASSHSPSRAPHNSPLH
TRBV5-1,12,NA,TRBJ2-5,ASSLETGTETQY
TRBV30,13,NA,TRBJ2-2,AWSVPGDDTGELF
TRBV5-6,11,NA,TRBJ2-1,ASSFDYYNEQF